The T cell receptor beta chain under discussion was sequenced for a study of T cell responses to AZD1222 COVID-19 vaccine. This CDR3 is built from 13 residues. Germline lookup yields CDR1 LGHDT and CDR2 YNNKEL (reference sequence). V lost 4 bases and J lost 4, with 10 bases in between. Overall study results and limits: A mostly white British donor set with more females was recruited, and clonal diversity was possibly underestimated. After two AZD1222 doses, spike-specific TCR breadth and depth rose versus day 0. AZD1222 recipients seropositive at baseline numbered only six or seven.

Remarks on this clone: Antigen unknown. This sample also contains other DNA sequences that code for the same CDR3.

Using immunoSEQ multiplex PCR, the repertoire was profiled, and TCRdb retains in-frame clones only, with some absent. The sample contains some 120,000 clones, 88% of which appear only once. Sequencing was performed on peripheral blood, taken 28 days after the second AZD1222 dose. This rearrangement joins TRBV3-1 (or the pseudogene TRBV3-2) to TRBJ1-2; TRBD1 might be the D (6 bases). The source is an adult who received the AZD1222 COVID-19 vaccine. This chain's CDR3 is CASSPRGGYGYTF. CDR3 sequence (DNA): TGTGCCAGCAGCCCACGAGGGGGCTATGGCTACACCTTC.